These 5 T cell receptor beta chains share one sample of origin, sequenced in a study of OX40 agonist ivuxolimab in advanced cancers. Produced via immunoSEQ multiplex PCR; TCRdb's table is partial and in-frame only. The top ten hold 0.75% to 0.9% of the sample, which has about 82,000 clones, 80% to 90% seen once. The sample was CD4+ or CD8+ T cells sorted from blood, taken in a trial of the OX40 agonist ivuxolimab. All receptors derive from an adult with an advanced solid tumor such as melanoma, head and neck, liver or kidney cancer.

The V gene is TRBV27, the J gene TRBJ2-7; TRBD1 matches at 7 bases. The CDR3 runs 15 residues. Unmatched junction bases numbered 13, after V lost 5 bases and J lost 6 bases. Germline-derived CDR1 and CDR2 are MNHEY and SMNVEV (reference sequence). CDR3 coding DNA: TGTGCCAGCAGTCCATTTAGGGACAGATTGCCCGAGCAGTACTTC. Translation gives CASSPFRDRLPEQYF.

The rearrangement joins TRBV5-8 to TRBJ1-3; D perhaps matches TRBD1 (6 bases). V lost 0 bases and J lost 2, with 21 bases in between. CDR3 length: 19 amino acids. CDR1 and CDR2 (germline): SGHTS, YDEGEE. As DNA, the CDR3 is TGTGCCAGCAGCTTGGAGTTTGGCGGGGGGCGATATCCTGGAAACACCATATATTTT. Amino acid sequence: CASSLEFGGGRYPGNTIYF.

The rearrangement links TRBV9 to TRBJ2-3, with D maybe TRBD2 (6 bases). The CDR3 extends over 14 amino acids. CDR1 and CDR2 from the germline V gene are SGDLS and YYNGEE. Trimming shortened V by 4 bases and J by 1 base, and 10 bases separated the two germline ends. The CDR3 DNA reads TGTGCCAGCAGCCCGTGGGGGGGCACAGATACGCAGTATTTT. Translating gives CASSPWGGTDTQYF. Supplemented by reference TRBV9 and TRBJ2-3, the full variable domain reads DSGVTQTPKHLITATGQRVTLRCSPRSGDLSVYWYQQSLDQGLQFLIQYYNGEERAKGNILERFSAQQFPDLHSELNLSSLELGDSALYFCASSPWGGTDTQYFGPGTRLTVL.

This chain connects TRBV5-1 to TRBJ1-1, with 8 bases lining up with TRBD1. J was trimmed by 1 base and V by 3 bases; bases with no gene match: 2. This CDR3 region has 14 residues. Per germline, CDR1 SGHRS and CDR2 YFSETQ. The CDR3 DNA reads as TGCGCCAGCAGCTGGGGGACAGGGAACACTGAAGCTTTCTTT. This codes for CASSWGTGNTEAFF.

J is TRBJ2-1 and V is TRBV6-6; D unclear. Trimming took 7 bases from V and 0 from J, leaving 10 bases between them. This CDR3 comprises 14 residues. Germline lookup yields CDR1 MNHNY and CDR2 SVGAGI (reference sequence). The CDR3, as DNA: TGTGCCAGCACATGGGGAAGCTCCTACAATGAGCAGTTCTTC. This translates into CASTWGSSYNEQFF.